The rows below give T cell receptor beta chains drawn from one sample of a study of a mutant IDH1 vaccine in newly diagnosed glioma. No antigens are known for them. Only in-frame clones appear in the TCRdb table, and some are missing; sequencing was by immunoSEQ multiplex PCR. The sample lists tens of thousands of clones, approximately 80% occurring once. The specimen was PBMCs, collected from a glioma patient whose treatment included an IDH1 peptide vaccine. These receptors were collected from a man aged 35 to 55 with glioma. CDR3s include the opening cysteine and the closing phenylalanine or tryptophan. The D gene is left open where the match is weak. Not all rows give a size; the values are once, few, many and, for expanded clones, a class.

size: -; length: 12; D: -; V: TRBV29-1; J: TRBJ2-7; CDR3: CSGGDLAYEQYF; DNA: TGCAGTGGGGGCGACCTTGCCTACGAGCAGTACTTC
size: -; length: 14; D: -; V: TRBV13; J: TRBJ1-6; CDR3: CASTSGLGDSPLHF; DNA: TGTGCCAGCACCTCGGGGCTGGGGGATTCACCCCTCCACTTT
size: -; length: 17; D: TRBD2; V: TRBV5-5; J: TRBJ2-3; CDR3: CASSLAPGSGEVNTQYF; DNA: TGTGCCAGCAGCTTGGCCCCTGGGAGCGGGGAGGTTAATACGCAGTATTTT
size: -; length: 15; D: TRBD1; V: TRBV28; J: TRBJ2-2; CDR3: CASSSGTGGPGELFF; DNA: TGTGCCAGCAGCTCCGGGACAGGGGGCCCCGGGGAGCTGTTTTTT
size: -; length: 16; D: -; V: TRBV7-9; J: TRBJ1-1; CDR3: CASSLSLSLMNTEAFF; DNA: TGTGCCAGCAGCTTATCACTAAGTCTCATGAACACTGAAGCTTTCTTT
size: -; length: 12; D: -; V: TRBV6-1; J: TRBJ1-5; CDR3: CASRAGSQPQHF; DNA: TGTGCCAGCAGGGCAGGGAGCCAGCCCCAGCATTTT
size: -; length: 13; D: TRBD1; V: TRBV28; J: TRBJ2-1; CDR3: CASSRQGEHEQFF; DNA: TGTGCCAGCAGTAGACAGGGTGAGCATGAGCAGTTCTTC
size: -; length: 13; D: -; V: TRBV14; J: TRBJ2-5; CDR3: CASSQSAQETQYF; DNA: TGTGCCAGCAGCCAGTCAGCCCAAGAGACCCAGTACTTC
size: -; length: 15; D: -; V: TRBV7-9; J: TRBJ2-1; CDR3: CASSFPAIGMAEQFF; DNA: TGTGCCAGCAGCTTTCCAGCCATTGGTATGGCTGAGCAGTTCTTC
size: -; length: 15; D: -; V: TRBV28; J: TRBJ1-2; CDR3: CASSSLGGALYGYTF; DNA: TGTGCCAGCAGTTCCTTGGGGGGGGCGCTCTATGGCTACACCTTC
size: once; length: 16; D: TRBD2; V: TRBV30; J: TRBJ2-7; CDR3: CAWSASSGKWTYEQYF; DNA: TGTGCCTGGAGTGCAAGTAGCGGGAAGTGGACCTACGAGCAGTACTTC